These T cell receptor beta chains were read from a single sample in a study of control samples from healthy donors and cancer patients. Only in-frame clones appear in the TCRdb table, and some are missing; sequencing was by immunoSEQ multiplex PCR. This table has approximately 110,000 clones, about nine tenths appearing once. Sequencing used blood. The receptor source for this set is a young woman in good health. Both conserved end residues are part of each CDR3. D genes are given only for firm matches. Size is omitted from some rows. Given values are once, few, many or a class for expanded clones.

d_call	v_call	clone_size	cdr3_length	j_call	cdr3_nt	cdr3_aa
TRBD2	TRBV4-3	-	17	TRBJ2-3	TGCGCCAGCAGCCAAGAACTAGCGGGGGGGTTCTCAGATACGCAGTATTTT	CASSQELAGGFSDTQYF
TRBD1	TRBV27	-	15	TRBJ2-7	TGTGCCAGCAGTCCCCAATCGACAGGGAAGTACGAGCAGTACTTC	CASSPQSTGKYEQYF
-	TRBV7-9	once	12	TRBJ2-5	TGTGCCAGCAGCTTAATCCAAGAGACCCAGTACTTC	CASSLIQETQYF
-	TRBV7-9	-	14	TRBJ2-7	TGTGCCAGCAGCCAAACATCAAAAAACTACGAGCAGTACTTC	CASSQTSKNYEQYF
-	TRBV6-2/TRBV6-3	-	15	TRBJ2-4	TGTGCCAGCAGTCAAATATCGACGGGCCGAAACATTCAGTACTTC	CASSQISTGRNIQYF
-	TRBV7-9	-	13	TRBJ1-2	TGTGCCAGCAGCTTAGAGGGGACCTATGGCTACACCTTC	CASSLEGTYGYTF
-	TRBV28	-	15	TRBJ1-2	TGTGCCAGCAGTTTAATGGGTACAGGGCATTATGGCTACACCTTC	CASSLMGTGHYGYTF
-	TRBV7-2	-	16	TRBJ2-1	TGTGCCAGCAGCTTAGCGGGTTGGGCCACTTGGAATGAGCAGTTCTTC	CASSLAGWATWNEQFF
TRBD2	TRBV7-3	-	15	TRBJ2-3	TGTGCCAGCAGCTTAGCGGGGGGGCCGTTCGGTACGCAGTATTTT	CASSLAGGPFGTQYF
TRBD1	TRBV15	-	17	TRBJ2-2	TGTGCCACCAGCAGAAAAACAGGGGGCGGGTTGGCCGGGGAGCTGTTTTTT	CATSRKTGGGLAGELFF
-	TRBV20-1	-	11	TRBJ2-5	TGCAGTGCTAGGGGGCAAGAGACCCAGTACTTC	CSARGQETQYF
-	TRBV6-5	-	15	TRBJ1-5	TGTGCCAGCAGTCCCGGGCCCTATATTAATCAGCCCCAGCATTTT	CASSPGPYINQPQHF
-	TRBV27	few	13	TRBJ1-3	TGTGCCAGCAGTTCAGGGAGGGGAAACACCATATATTTT	CASSSGRGNTIYF
-	TRBV4-3	-	13	TRBJ1-1	TGCGCCAGCAGCCAAGAGGGGGACACTGAAGCTTTCTTT	CASSQEGDTEAFF
TRBD1	TRBV30	-	13	TRBJ2-7	TGTGCCTGGAGTCCGGGACAGGGCTACGAGCAGTACTTC	CAWSPGQGYEQYF
TRBD2	TRBV7-6	-	15	TRBJ2-5	TGTGCCAGCAGCCCGAGCGGGGTGCAACAAGAGACCCAGTACTTC	CASSPSGVQQETQYF
-	TRBV6-5	-	11	TRBJ1-2	TGTACTCTTACTCCAAACTATGGCTACACCTTC	CTLTPNYGYTF
TRBD2	TRBV7-3	-	18	TRBJ2-3	TGTGCCAGCAGCTTGACTAGCGGGAGGGCCGGTGGCACAGATACGCAGTATTTT	CASSLTSGRAGGTDTQYF
-	TRBV6-2/TRBV6-3	-	16	TRBJ2-7	TGTGCCAGCAGCGACACAGGGTCCCCCAGATCCTACGAGCAGTACTTC	CASSDTGSPRSYEQYF
-	TRBV5-1	-	15	TRBJ1-1	TGCGCCAGTCGTACTTCGGGAGGTATGAACACTGAAGCTTTCTTT	CASRTSGGMNTEAFF
-	TRBV7-2	-	14	TRBJ2-4	TGTGCCAGCAGCTTAGATAGGGCCAAAAACATTCAGTACTTC	CASSLDRAKNIQYF
-	TRBV2	-	14	TRBJ1-5	TGTGCCAGCAGTGTCGGGGAAAGCAATCAGCCCCAGCATTTT	CASSVGESNQPQHF
-	TRBV29-1	-	15	TRBJ1-1	TGCAGCGTTGAATCAGGGATGGGGATGAACACTGAAGCTTTCTTT	CSVESGMGMNTEAFF
-	TRBV28	-	16	TRBJ1-6	TGTGCCAGCAGTTTATACTCAGGGAACTATAATTCACCCCTCCACTTT	CASSLYSGNYNSPLHF
-	TRBV4-3	-	14	TRBJ2-2	TGCGCCAGCAGCCAAGAACCCTCCACCGGGGAGCTGTTTTTT	CASSQEPSTGELFF
-	TRBV24-1	-	15	TRBJ1-5	TGTGCCGGCTTCGAGGAAAGGATTAATCGGTGGCCCCAGCATTTT	CAGFEERINRWPQHF
TRBD1	TRBV7-2	-	15	TRBJ2-2	TGTGCCAGCAGCCTCGGGACAGGTAGCTCCGGGGAGCTGTTTTTT	CASSLGTGSSGELFF
-	TRBV10-2	-	12	TRBJ2-3	TGCGCCAGCAGTCGGGGGATCGATACGCAGTATTTT	CASSRGIDTQYF
-	TRBV1	-	17	TRBJ2-2	TGCACCAGCAGCCAAGTGTTCGGCGGGAATACCACCGGGGAGCTGTTTTTT	CTSSQVFGGNTTGELFF